Below, 18 T cell receptor beta chains from the same sample are listed, as sequenced in a study of T cells in Graves' hyperthyroidism and ophthalmopathy. Amplified regions were TCR beta CDR3 sequences from RNA transcripts. The primer set for the first-round RT-PCR of the TCR CDR3 was HTBI. TCRdb re-derived calls from the multiplex PCR reads in MiXCR, one entry per CDR3 protein. The sample consists of approximately 740,000 distinct CDR3 sequences, roughly 15% of them appearing once. Sequencing used blood. These receptors were obtained from a woman aged 18-29 years with Graves' hyperthyroidism.

This clonotype was counted many times. This chain joins TRBV3-1 and TRBJ2-5, with D possibly matching TRBD2 (6 bases). CDR1 and CDR2 (germline): LGHDT, YNNKEL (reference sequence). The CDR3 contains 13 residues. The V end was cut by 3 bases, the J end by 5 bases, with 10 bases between. The CDR3 nucleotides are TGTGCCAGCAGCCACCCCCTAGCGGAGACCCAGTACTTC. This translates into CASSHPLAETQYF.

This clonotype has a handful of counts. The gene calls are TRBV6-5 and TRBJ2-2, with D perhaps matching TRBD1 (5 bases). CDR1 and CDR2 from the germline V gene are MNHEY and SVGAGI. The CDR3 has 18 amino acids. V was shortened by 0 bases and J by 7 bases, with 21 bases between the two germline ends. The CDR3: CASSYSWPFQTASGELFF. The CDR3 bases are TGTGCCAGCAGTTACTCGTGGCCGTTCCAGACAGCAAGCGGGGAGCTGTTTTTT.

Regarding this clonotype: This may come from a read error, since a much larger clone is one base off. This CDR3 fails to terminate in the conserved phenylalanine or tryptophan, so it likely reflects a read error. The chain carries TRBV12-3 or TRBV12-4 and TRBJ1-5, with 8 bases aligning to TRBD1. V shed 6 bases and J 1 base; nucleotides not matched to a gene: 11. This CDR3 has 17 amino acids. Here the CDR3 reads CASRPGQDAKSNQPQHL. In DNA form, the CDR3 reads TGTGCCAGCAGACCGGGACAGGACGCTAAGAGCAATCAGCCCCAGCATCTT.

J is TRBJ1-5 and V is TRBV20-1, with TRBD1 as a possible D gene (5 bases). Between the trimmed V and J ends, which lost 7 bases and 1 base, there was a span of 11 bases. There are 13 residues in the CDR3. Germline values: CDR1 DFQATT, CDR2 SNEGSKA (reference sequence). The DNA of the CDR3 is TGCAGTGGGAATGGGGGAAGCAATCAGCCCCAGCATTTT. It encodes CSGNGGSNQPQHF.

This clonotype was counted once. This chain joins TRBV6-5 and TRBJ2-2; D gene uncertain. V dropped 0 bases and J dropped 3 bases, with 11 bases sitting between them. Germline values: CDR1 MNHEY, CDR2 SVGAGI. There are 16 residues in the CDR3. DNA of the CDR3: TGTGCCAGCAGTTACTCTAAGTATGAGGACACCGGGGAGCTGTTTTTT. Its protein is CASSYSKYEDTGELFF.

Ten or more counts support this clonotype. Here the CDR3 reads CAWSVRTAKETQYF. CDR3 DNA: TGTGCCTGGAGTGTTCGGACGGCCAAAGAGACCCAGTACTTC. This chain links TRBV30 with TRBJ2-5, with D uncertain. Germline V lookup: CDR1 GTSNPN, CDR2 SVGIG (reference sequence). V lost 0 bases and J lost 3, with 11 bases in between. This CDR3 region has 14 residues.

There are a few counts of this clonotype. The chain couples TRBV12-3 or TRBV12-4 to TRBJ1-5; TRBD1 is a possible D gene (5 bases). This CDR3 has 15 amino acids. With 5 bases removed from V and 7 bases from J, the gap between germline ends came to 18 bases. CDR3: CASSPAGREGQPQHF. The CDR3 DNA reads TGTGCCAGCAGTCCCGCTGGCAGGGAAGGACAGCCCCAGCATTTT.

Many counts were recorded for this clonotype. The chain is built from TRBV2 and TRBJ1-5; TRBD1 matches at 11 bases. This CDR3 is 15 amino acids long. Germline V gene sequence: CDR1 SNHLY, CDR2 FYNNEI. Trimming removed 8 bases from V and 3 bases from J; junction bases left unmatched: 6. The CDR3, as DNA: TGTGCCAGCCGATGGACAGGGGGCTACAATCAGCCCCAGCATTTT. Translating gives CASRWTGGYNQPQHF. Using reference TRBV2 and TRBJ1-5 for the parts outside the CDR3, the full variable domain is EPEVTQTPSHQVTQMGQEVILRCVPISNHLYFYWYRQILGQKVEFLVSFYNNEISEKSEIFDDQFSVERPDGSNFTLKIRSTKLEDSAMYFCASRWTGGYNQPQHFGDGTRLSIL.

In this sample, this clonotype turned up many times. The V gene is TRBV15, the J gene TRBJ1-1, with D hard to call. V was shortened by 5 bases and J by 3 bases, with 10 bases between the two germline ends. The germline V gene encodes CDR1 LNHNV and CDR2 YYDKDF (reference sequence). The CDR3 totals 13 residues. The CDR3 reads CATSVRADTEAFF. CDR3 nucleotide sequence: TGTGCCACCAGCGTGAGGGCCGACACTGAAGCTTTCTTT.

This clonotype showed up many times. The rearrangement uses TRBV18 and TRBJ2-5; D unclear. With 7 bases removed from V and 2 bases from J, the gap between germline ends came to 5 bases. CDR3 size: 11 residues. The germline V gene has CDR1 KGHSH and CDR2 LQKENI. DNA for the CDR3: TGTGCCAGCTGGATTCAAGAGACCCAGTACTTC. It translates to CASWIQETQYF.

In this sample, this clonotype turned up a few times. The chain links TRBV16 to TRBJ2-7; weak D call: TRBD2 (6 bases). With 2 bases removed from V and 6 bases from J, the gap between germline ends came to 11 bases. The CDR3 loop spans 13 amino acids. The germline CDR1 and CDR2 sequences are KGHSY and FQNENV. The CDR3 sequence: CASSQSGTGEQYF. Here the CDR3 DNA reads TGTGCCAGCAGCCAAAGTGGGACTGGCGAGCAGTACTTC.

This clonotype was seen many times. The V call is TRBV12-3 or TRBV12-4, the J call TRBJ2-1; D possibly corresponds to TRBD1 (5 bases). The CDR3 has 13 amino acids. Between the trimmed V and J ends, which lost 1 base and 6 bases, there was a span of 7 bases. The CDR3 sequence: CASSLGQINEQFF. CDR3 in DNA: TGTGCCAGCAGTTTAGGACAGATCAATGAGCAGTTCTTC.

This clonotype was picked up a small number of times. The V and J genes are TRBV13 and TRBJ2-1; tentatively, D is TRBD2 (6 bases). V lost 3 bases, J lost 8 bases, and 20 bases lay in between. This CDR3 has 16 amino acids. CDR1 is PRHDT, CDR2 FYEKMQ, per germline (reference sequence). CDR3 amino acids: CASSFRGLGGGDEQFF. CDR3 DNA: TGTGCCAGCAGCTTCCGGGGTTTGGGGGGTGGGGATGAGCAGTTCTTC. Full variable domain (remainder filled in from reference TRBV13 and TRBJ2-1): AAGVIQSPRHLIKEKRETATLKCYPIPRHDTVYWYQQGPGQDPQFLISFYEKMQSDKGSIPDRFSAQQFSDYHSELNMSSLELGDSALYFCASSFRGLGGGDEQFFGPGTRLTVL.

The genes are TRBV7-9 and TRBJ1-2; 7 positions agree with TRBD1. The CDR3 runs 14 residues. Per the germline V gene, CDR1 is SEHNR and CDR2 is FQNEAQ (reference sequence). Germline trimming cut 1 base from V and 8 bases from J; bases unmatched to any gene: 7. The CDR3 loop reads CASSLVGTAHGYTF. CDR3 DNA: TGTGCCAGCAGCTTAGTCGGGACAGCCCACGGCTACACCTTC.

This rearrangement joins TRBV4-3 to TRBJ2-5, with 10 bases lining up with TRBD2. The CDR3 loop spans 16 amino acids. The junction had 10 bases not matched to a gene; V was cut back by 4 bases and J by 5 bases. CDR1 is LGHNA and CDR2 is YSLEER in the germline V gene. CDR3 bases: TGCGCCAGCAGCCTGGCCGTAGCGGGAGGCAGGGAGACCCAGTACTTC. Translated, it gives CASSLAVAGGRETQYF.

On this clonotype: A much larger clone differs from this one at a single base, so this may be a read error. This chain joins TRBV7-8 and TRBJ1-1; D might be TRBD1 (6 bases). Germline-derived CDR1 and CDR2 are SGHVS and FQNEAQ. CDR3 length: 14 amino acids. In DNA form, the CDR3 reads TGCGCCAGCAACCATCCTACAGGGTATCCTGAAGCTTTCTTT. As protein: CASNHPTGYPEAFF.

At least ten counts were recorded for this clonotype. V and J are TRBV12-3 or TRBV12-4 and TRBJ2-7; 7 nucleotides match TRBD1. The V gene end was trimmed by 6 bases and the J gene end by 3 bases; junction bases not matched to a gene: 8. The CDR3 is 14 residues long. CDR3 amino acids: CASSPGTARYEQYF. In nucleotides, the CDR3 is TGTGCCAGCAGCCCCGGGACAGCCCGCTACGAGCAGTACTTC.

Remarks on this clonotype: One end of the junction is discordant with germline, which a read error may explain. The chain joins TRBV5-1 to TRBJ2-7; 11 nucleotides agree with TRBD2. CDR1 and CDR2 from the germline V gene are SGHRS and YFSETQ. CDR3 length: 15 residues. The CDR3 loop is CASSSTSGSSYKQYF. Written as DNA, the CDR3 is TGCGCCAGCAGCTCTACTAGCGGGAGTTCCTACAAGCAGTACTTC.